Following are 13 T cell receptor beta chains from one sample sequenced in a study of radiotherapy plus CTLA-4 blockade in lung cancer. Repertoires were generated with immunoSEQ multiplex PCR, while TCRdb's copy carries only in-frame clones and drops some. The data contain tens of thousands of clones, around 79% of them seen just once; the ten biggest clones take up roughly 9.7%. The input for sequencing was peripheral blood, taken from a patient treated with radiotherapy plus ipilimumab. Receptor source: a human donor with non-small cell lung cancer who had a complete response to radiotherapy plus ipilimumab.

V and J are TRBV28 and TRBJ2-7; 7 bases map to TRBD2. Germline V gene lookup returns CDR1 MDHEN and CDR2 SYDVKM. This CDR3 is 15 amino acids long. V dropped 3 bases and J dropped 7; count of bases not matched to a gene: 12. CDR3 in DNA: TGTGCCAGCAGTTTTCCGGGAGGCGGGAGTGAAGAGCAGTACGTC. It translates to CASSFPGGGSEEQYV.

The rearrangement links TRBV7-2 to TRBJ2-7, with a tentative D call TRBD2 (5 bases). Germline-derived CDR1 and CDR2 are SGHTA and FQGNSA. The CDR3 spans 15 residues. Between the trimmed V and J ends, which lost 7 bases and 7 bases, there was a span of 23 bases. CDR3 DNA: TGTGCCAGCAACAACCCCCCCTGGACTTGGTGGGAGCAGTACTTC. It translates to CASNNPPWTWWEQYF.

This chain links TRBV11-2 with TRBJ2-3; 8 bases are shared with TRBD2. From germline, CDR1 is SGHAT and CDR2 FQNNGV. Unmatched junction bases numbered 8, after V lost 1 base and J lost 2 bases. This CDR3 has 17 amino acids. Here the CDR3 reads CASSLVTGGGFTDTQYF. For the CDR3, the DNA is TGTGCCAGCAGCTTAGTTACCGGCGGGGGGTTCACAGATACGCAGTATTTT.

This clone turned up a few times. CDR3 in DNA: TGTGCCAGCAGGACGACAATTGCAACTAATGAAAAACTGTTTTTT. Residues: CASRTTIATNEKLFF. This rearrangement joins TRBV6-5 to TRBJ1-4; D is unclear. The CDR3 is 15 residues long. The ends were cut back, 6 bases at V and 0 bases at J, with 11 bases in the middle. CDR1 is MNHEY, CDR2 SVGAGI, per germline.

The rearrangement links TRBV18 to TRBJ1-3, with D possibly TRBD1 on 6 matching bases. V lost 5 bases, J lost 4 bases, and 15 bases lay in between. Germline CDR1 reads KGHSH; CDR2 reads LQKENI. The CDR3 has 15 residues. The CDR3 here is CASSDLDRSGNTIYF. The CDR3 bases are TGTGCCAGCTCAGATCTTGACAGGTCGGGAAACACCATATATTTT. Combining the CDR3 with reference TRBV18 and TRBJ1-3 gives the whole variable domain NAGVMQNPRHLVRRRGQEARLRCSPMKGHSHVYWYRQLPEEGLKFMVYLQKENIIDESGMPKERFSAEFPKEGPSILRIQQVVRGDSAAYFCASSDLDRSGNTIYFGEGSWLTVV.

The chain recombines TRBV5-4 with TRBJ1-3, with 8 bases that match TRBD1. This CDR3 comprises 18 residues. J was trimmed by 1 base and V by 0 bases; bases with no gene match: 9. CDR1 SGHNT and CDR2 YYREEE come from the germline V gene (reference sequence). The CDR3 spells CASSLGPAGGGSGNTIYF. The CDR3 DNA reads TGTGCCAGCAGCTTGGGGCCGGCAGGGGGCGGGTCTGGAAACACCATATATTTT.

This chain connects TRBV6-1 to TRBJ2-1, with TRBD1 as a possible D gene (6 bases). Per the germline V gene, CDR1 is MNHNS and CDR2 is SASEGT. V lost 0 bases and J 6 bases, leaving 18 bases between the germline ends. CDR3 length: 17 residues. CDR3 nucleotide sequence: TGTGCCAGCAGTGAAGCGCTTTTTAGGACAGTCCTCAATGAGCAGTTCTTC. This gives the protein CASSEALFRTVLNEQFF.

This rearrangement joins TRBV5-4 to TRBJ2-1, with D tentatively TRBD1 (6 bases). The CDR3 runs to 15 residues. Between the trimmed V and J ends, which lost 4 bases and 5 bases, there was a span of 16 bases. Germline V gene data show CDR1 as SGHNT and CDR2 as YYREEE (reference sequence). The CDR3 DNA follows: TGTGCCAGCAGCCCACAACAGGGTAGGCACAATGAGCAGTTCTTC. Translating gives CASSPQQGRHNEQFF.

V and J are TRBV7-2 and TRBJ2-1, with 10 positions matching TRBD2. The CDR3 sequence is 16 residues long. V lost 5 bases to trimming and J lost 2 bases; unmatched junction nucleotides: 6. CDR1 SGHTA and CDR2 FQGNSA come from the germline V gene. CDR3 nucleotides: TGTGCCAGCAGCCCGCCCGGACTAGCGGCCTACAATGAGCAGTTCTTC. This sequence encodes CASSPPGLAAYNEQFF.

As for this clone: Different DNA sequences within this sample yield the same CDR3. This chain links TRBV30 with TRBJ1-3; no clear D gene. Per germline, CDR1 GTSNPN and CDR2 SVGIG (reference sequence). Trimming stripped 0 bases from V and 0 bases from J, with 6 bases between. The CDR3 covers 14 residues. CDR3 DNA: TGTGCCTGGAGTGTTGGAGGCTCTGGAAACACCATATATTTT. Its translation is CAWSVGGSGNTIYF.

The chain couples TRBV14 to TRBJ1-2, with 7 bases identical to TRBD1. Germline V lookup: CDR1 SGHDN, CDR2 FVKESK. The V and J ends lost 1 base and 5 bases, in that order; junction bases with no gene match: 7. The CDR3 extends over 15 amino acids. The CDR3 loop is CASSQAGRQGYGYTF. The CDR3 bases are TGTGCCAGCAGCCAAGCAGGGAGACAGGGATATGGCTACACCTTC.

V usage is TRBV7-2 and J usage is TRBJ2-7; 7 positions match TRBD2. Germline V gene data show CDR1 as SGHTA and CDR2 as FQGNSA. V was clipped by 2 bases and J by 4 bases; unmatched bases: 8. This CDR3 is built from 15 residues. Here the CDR3 reads CASSLSSGYQYEQYV. The CDR3 nucleotides read TGTGCCAGCAGCTTATCTAGCGGTTACCAATACGAGCAGTACGTC.

The chain is built from TRBV4-1 and TRBJ1-4, with 7 bases fitting TRBD1. This CDR3 region has 15 residues. The trim removed 4 bases at V and 0 bases at J, leaving 2 bases unmatched. Germline values: CDR1 MGHRA, CDR2 YSYEKL. CDR3 residues: CASSPGQATNEKLFF. CDR3 sequence (DNA): TGCGCCAGCAGCCCAGGACAGGCAACTAATGAAAAACTGTTTTTT.